This T cell receptor beta chain came from a study of cytomegalovirus exposure and HLA in healthy donors. It was with 60 Vbeta and 13 Jbeta primers that the PCR ran. Measured with immunoSEQ multiplex PCR; TCRdb has only the in-frame clones, and not every one. The table shows around 150,000 clones, with 80% occurring only once. Germline values: CDR1 SNHLY, CDR2 FYNNEI. V lost 5 bases and J lost 0, with 8 bases in between. This CDR3 is built from 14 residues. The J gene is TRBJ2-1, the V gene TRBV2; unclear D gene. The sample consisted of PBMCs. This receptor was obtained from a man aged 50 or older in good health and CMV-seronegative. CDR3 residues: CASSFPRSYNEQFF. The DNA for the CDR3 is TGTGCCAGCAGTTTCCCCCGCTCCTACAATGAGCAGTTCTTC.